This T cell receptor beta chain was captured by sequencing in a study of CD8+CD57+ T cells in acquired aplastic anemia. Across the study: Across the sorted CD4+ and CD8+ cells, DNA amounts averaged 3.2 ug. An average of around 11 million reads for CD4+ cells was obtained from healthy donors. Points from the study as a whole: The study identified almost 30 CD8+ CDR3 sequences shared by patients and controls.

Worth noting for this clonotype: Its antigen is currently unknown.

Template material for TCR beta VDJ and CDR3 profiling consisted of genomic DNA. TCRdb itself ran the reads through MiXCR, one entry per CDR3 protein. The sample contains approximately 45,000 distinct CDR3 sequences, about two thirds of which appear only once. There are 14 residues in the CDR3. The V gene's germline CDR1 is LNHNV and CDR2 YYDKDF (reference sequence). V dropped 9 bases and J dropped 2 bases, with 15 bases sitting between them. Source material: sorted CD4+, CD8+, or CD8+CD57+ T cells (not recorded which) from PBMCs. This TCR came from a human donor in good health, serving as a control. The chain employs TRBV15 and TRBJ2-3, with D hard to call. CDR3 DNA: TGTGCCACATCCGGCCCCGTCTTCACAGATACGCAGTATTTT. Its protein product is CATSGPVFTDTQYF.